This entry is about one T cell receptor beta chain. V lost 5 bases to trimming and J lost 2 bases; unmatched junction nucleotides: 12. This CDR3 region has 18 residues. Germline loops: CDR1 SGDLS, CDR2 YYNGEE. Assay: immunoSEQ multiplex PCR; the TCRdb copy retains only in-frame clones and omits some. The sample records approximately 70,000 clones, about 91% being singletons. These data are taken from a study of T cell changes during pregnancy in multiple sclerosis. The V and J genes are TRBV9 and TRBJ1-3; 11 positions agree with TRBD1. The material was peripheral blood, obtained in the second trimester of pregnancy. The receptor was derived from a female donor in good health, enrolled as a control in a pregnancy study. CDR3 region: CASSSSRGQGVAGNTIYF. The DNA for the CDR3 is TGTGCCAGCAGTTCATCTCGGGGACAGGGGGTTGCTGGAAACACCATATATTTT.